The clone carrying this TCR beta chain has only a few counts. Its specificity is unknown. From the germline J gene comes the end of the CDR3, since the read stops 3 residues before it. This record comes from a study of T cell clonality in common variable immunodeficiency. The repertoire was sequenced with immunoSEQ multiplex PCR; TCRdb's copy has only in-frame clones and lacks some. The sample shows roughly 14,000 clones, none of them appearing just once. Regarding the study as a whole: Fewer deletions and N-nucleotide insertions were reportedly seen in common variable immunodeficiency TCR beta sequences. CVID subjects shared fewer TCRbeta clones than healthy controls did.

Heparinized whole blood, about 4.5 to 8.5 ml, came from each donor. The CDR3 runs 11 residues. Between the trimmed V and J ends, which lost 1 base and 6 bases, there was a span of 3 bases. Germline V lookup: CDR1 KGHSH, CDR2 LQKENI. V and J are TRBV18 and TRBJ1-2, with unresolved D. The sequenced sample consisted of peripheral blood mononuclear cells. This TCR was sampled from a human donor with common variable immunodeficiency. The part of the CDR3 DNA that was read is TGTGCCAGCTCACCACAGCATGGC. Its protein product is CASSPQHG. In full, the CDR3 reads CASSPQHGYTF.